This passage covers 7 T cell receptor beta chains from one sample sequenced in a study of memory CD4+ T cells and cytomegalovirus serostatus. The sort gate was single viable CD3+CD4+CD8-CD45RO+ cells for memory CD4+ T cells. Sequencing used immunoSEQ multiplex PCR; TCRdb keeps in-frame clones, though not all of them. The data hold roughly 60,000 clones, with over 60% observed a single time. The specimen was memory CD4+ T cells from blood. These receptors came from an adult in good health and CMV-seronegative.

The genes are TRBV9 and TRBJ1-1; tentatively, D is TRBD1 (5 bases). V was pared by 3 bases and J by 10 bases, with 19 bases between. The CDR3 has 14 residues. CDR1 SGDLS and CDR2 YYNGEE come from the germline V gene. CDR3 sequence (DNA): TGTGCCAGCAGCGCCACCGGGACCGAATATATAGCTTTCTTT. Translated: CASSATGTEYIAFF.

A few counts support this clone. The chain links TRBV28 to TRBJ1-2; tentative D call: TRBD1 (5 bases). The CDR3 extends over 14 amino acids. Trimming removed 7 bases at V and 3 bases at J, with 15 bases between. In germline, CDR1 is MDHEN, CDR2 SYDVKM. Written as DNA, the CDR3 is TGTGCCAGCAAACTGGATGGGGGTCACTATGGCTACACCTTC. Its protein is CASKLDGGHYGYTF.

The V gene is TRBV2, the J gene TRBJ1-1; possible D gene TRBD1, 6 bases. Germline CDR1 reads SNHLY; CDR2 reads FYNNEI. The CDR3 is 15 amino acids. The V gene lost 1 base and the J gene lost 3 bases, with 12 bases spanning the gap. The CDR3, as DNA: TGTGCCAGCAGTGAAGGGAGGGGGACGGACACTGAAGCTTTCTTT. Amino acids: CASSEGRGTDTEAFF. Filled out from reference TRBV2 and TRBJ1-1, the complete variable domain reads EPEVTQTPSHQVTQMGQEVILRCVPISNHLYFYWYRQILGQKVEFLVSFYNNEISEKSEIFDDQFSVERPDGSNFTLKIRSTKLEDSAMYFCASSEGRGTDTEAFFGQGTRLTVV.

This clone showed up just once. The chain carries TRBV7-2 and TRBJ2-2, with unresolved D. CDR3 length: 13 residues. V was clipped by 1 base and J by 5 bases, with 5 bases between them. Germline values: CDR1 SGHTA, CDR2 FQGNSA. The CDR3 DNA sequence: TGTGCCAGCAGCTTAGTGCTGACCGGGGAGCTGTTTTTT. Protein: CASSLVLTGELFF. The variable domain in full, completed from reference TRBV7-2 and TRBJ2-2, reads GAGVSQSPSNKVTEKGKDVELRCDPISGHTALYWYRQSLGQGLEFLIYFQGNSAPDKSGLPSDRFSAERTGGSVSTLTIQRTQQEDSAVYLCASSLVLTGELFFGEGSRLTVL.

The chain is built from TRBV29-1 and TRBJ2-5, with D possibly matching TRBD2 (6 bases). Trimming removed 5 bases from V and 9 bases from J, with 25 bases in between. CDR3 size: 15 residues. Germline CDR1 reads SQVTM; CDR2 reads ANQGSEA. CDR3 residues: CSVPGRENPKLAQYF. The CDR3, as DNA: TGCAGCGTTCCGGGTCGGGAGAACCCCAAGTTGGCCCAGTACTTC.

In this sample, this clone turned up once. The chain couples TRBV6-1 to TRBJ2-2, with D unresolved. This CDR3 is built from 14 residues. The germline V gene has CDR1 MNHNS and CDR2 SASEGT. The V and J ends lost 6 bases and 1 base respectively, with 9 bases between them. CDR3 DNA sequence: TGTGCCAGCAGGTTGCGGTTGAACACCGGGGAGCTGTTTTTT. Amino acids: CASRLRLNTGELFF.

The chain uses TRBV28 and TRBJ2-5; no firm D call. Germline V lookup: CDR1 MDHEN, CDR2 SYDVKM. V lost 3 bases to trimming and J lost 3 bases, with 11 bases between them. The CDR3 loop spans 14 amino acids. CDR3: CASSFTSKKETQYF. The CDR3 nucleotides read TGTGCCAGCAGTTTTACCAGCAAAAAAGAGACCCAGTACTTC.